This entry lists 13 T cell receptor beta chains sequenced from one sample in a study of blood T cells in healthy people across ages. The second PCR ran about 6 to 11 cycles with a sample-barcoded 5' primer and J-beta primers. MiXCR, applied by TCRdb to the 5' RACE reads, yields one record per CDR3 protein. Among 700,000 to 850,000 distinct CDR3 sequences listed, approximately 53% were seen once. Source material: blood. The receptors were gathered from a man at least 80 years old in good health.

This clonotype showed up just a few times. The rearrangement joins TRBV3-1 to TRBJ2-7, with D hard to call. The better agreement between TRBJ2-5 and the DNA end casts doubt on the J call. The germline V gene encodes CDR1 LGHDT and CDR2 YNNKEL (reference sequence). The CDR3 consists of 14 residues. The CDR3 loop is CASSPARRSETQYF. Here the CDR3 DNA reads TGTGCCAGCAGCCCCGCCCGAAGGAGCGAGACCCAGTACTTC.

As DNA, the CDR3 is TGTGCCAGCAGTTTGAGCAAGGGGCGCCTAATCTATGGCTACACCTTC. This sequence encodes CASSLSKGRLIYGYTF. V gene TRBV12-3 or TRBV12-4 combines with J gene TRBJ1-2; D may be TRBD1 (5 bases). With 3 bases removed from V and 4 bases from J, the gap between germline ends came to 18 bases. The CDR3 sequence is 16 residues long.

In its sample, this clonotype was seen a few times. The V gene is TRBV12-3 or TRBV12-4, the J gene TRBJ2-7; 7 positions agree with TRBD1. J lost 5 bases, V lost 3 bases, and 7 bases had no gene match. There are 14 residues in the CDR3. The CDR3 nucleotides read TGTGCCAGCAGTTTTGGAGACAGGGCGCACGAGCAGTACTTC. Amino acid sequence: CASSFGDRAHEQYF.

This clonotype has only a few counts. The CDR3 loop reads CASSQWTSGSSRYAYF. CDR3 coding DNA: TGCGCCAGCAGCCAGTGGACTAGCGGGAGTAGCAGATACGCGTATTTT. This sequence joins TRBV4-1 and TRBJ2-3; 13 nucleotides line up with TRBD2. Trimming took 3 bases from V and 14 from J; bases not matched to a gene: 14. Germline loops: CDR1 MGHRA, CDR2 YSYEKL. The CDR3 consists of 16 residues.

This clonotype was picked up a small number of times. V gene TRBV29-1 combines with J gene TRBJ2-1; D tentatively reads TRBD1 or TRBD2 (5 bases each). Trimming took off 6 bases at V and 2 bases at J, with 17 bases between the two ends. The V gene's germline CDR1 is SQVTM and CDR2 ANQGSEA. The CDR3 runs 15 residues. DNA for the CDR3: TGCAGCGTCGCCGGGACCCCGAACGCCTACAATGAGCAGTTCTTC. This sequence encodes CSVAGTPNAYNEQFF.

V usage is TRBV6-5 and J usage is TRBJ2-3, with D tentatively TRBD2 (5 bases). The CDR3 spans 14 residues. Germline lookup yields CDR1 MNHEY and CDR2 SVGAGI. V lost 2 bases, J lost 6 bases, and 12 bases lay in between. CDR3: CASSYGGSDDTQYF. The CDR3 region has the DNA TGTGCCAGCAGTTACGGCGGGTCAGACGATACGCAGTATTTT.

This clonotype was found a few times. This chain connects TRBV12-3 or TRBV12-4 to TRBJ2-1; D remains ambiguous. V was pared by 2 bases and J by 6 bases, with 8 bases between. This CDR3 is 13 amino acids long. The DNA of the CDR3 is TGTGCCAGCAGTTTATGGCAGATCAATGAGCAGTTCTTC. Residues: CASSLWQINEQFF.

The table lists this clonotype with a few counts. V and J are TRBV20-1 and TRBJ2-4, with 8 bases that match TRBD2. The end of the DNA aligns better with TRBJ2-5, so the J call may be wrong. The length of the CDR3 is 18 residues. The germline V gene encodes CDR1 DFQATT and CDR2 SNEGSKA (reference sequence). The CDR3 bases are TGCAGTGCTAGAGATGGGGGTGCGAGCGGGAGATCGTGGGAGACCCAGTACTTC. Translated: CSARDGGASGRSWETQYF.

In its sample, this clonotype was seen many times. This chain uses TRBV20-1 with TRBJ2-1, with 8 bases aligning to TRBD2. Trimming at V came to 2 bases and at J to 6 bases, leaving 9 bases not matched to a gene. CDR1 is DFQATT, CDR2 SNEGSKA, per germline (reference sequence). The CDR3 contains 15 residues. The CDR3 DNA follows: TGCAGTGCTAGACCGGGCGGTAGCGGGACCAATGAGCAGTTCTTC. As protein: CSARPGGSGTNEQFF.

The chain carries TRBV6-1 and TRBJ2-3; D is uncertain. The germline V gene has CDR1 MNHNS and CDR2 SASEGT. V shed 8 bases and J shed 2 bases, with 11 bases lying between them. The CDR3 spans 13 residues. CDR3 loop: CASDVRHTDTQYF. The CDR3 region has the DNA TGTGCCAGCGACGTACGACACACAGATACGCAGTATTTT.

This clonotype was picked up a small number of times. The V call is TRBV6-2 or TRBV6-3, the J call TRBJ2-1; D is undetermined. V lost 7 bases and J 7 bases, leaving 8 bases between the germline ends. The CDR3 contains 11 residues. Germline CDR1 MNHEY, CDR2 SVGEGT. Written as DNA, the CDR3 is TGTGCCAGCACCAACGGAAATGAGCAGTTCTTC. Encoded protein: CASTNGNEQFF.

The V call is TRBV7-9, the J call TRBJ2-1; TRBD2 matches 8 bases. The J call may be in error: the DNA end matches TRBJ2-7 better. This CDR3 has 15 amino acids. Germline V gene sequence: CDR1 SEHNR, CDR2 FQNEAQ (reference sequence). CDR3: CASSLRGRGDNEQYF. CDR3 DNA: TGTGCCAGCAGCTTGCGGGGGCGGGGGGACAATGAGCAGTACTTC.

This clonotype turned up a few times. The chain links TRBV3-1 to TRBJ2-2; 8 bases match TRBD2. The CDR3 has 16 residues. After removal of 4 bases from V and 1 base from J, the junction contained 5 bases not matched to a gene. The V gene's germline CDR1 is LGHDT and CDR2 YNNKEL (reference sequence). CDR3: CASSRLAGLNTGELFF. For the CDR3, the DNA is TGTGCCAGCAGCCGGCTAGCGGGCTTGAACACCGGGGAGCTGTTTTTT.